This is a list of T cell receptor beta chains from one sample in a study of T cell repertoires in cytomegalovirus infection. TCRdb re-analysed the reads in MiXCR, keeping a single row per CDR3 protein. The data hold under 850,000 distinct CDR3 sequences, with approximately 34% observed a single time. The sequenced material came from PBMCs. These receptors were obtained from a human donor in good health (CMV status not recorded). Some clones in this sample may be carry-over from other donors' samples. Each CDR3 is given with its conserved first and last residue. The order of the fields is V gene, CDR3 length, D gene, J gene, CDR3 protein. A D gene is named only where the DNA matches it firmly.

V gene: TRBV4-1
CDR3 length: 16
D gene: NA
J gene: TRBJ1-3
CDR3 protein: CASSQHGGGFGNTIYF

V gene: TRBV7-2
CDR3 length: 15
D gene: TRBD1
J gene: TRBJ1-1
CDR3 protein: CASSFRQGGSTEAFF

V gene: TRBV7-2
CDR3 length: 14
D gene: NA
J gene: TRBJ1-4
CDR3 protein: CASSLPGLNEKLFF

V gene: TRBV7-9
CDR3 length: 17
D gene: TRBD1
J gene: TRBJ2-7
CDR3 protein: CASSSSLVEGGTYEQYF

V gene: TRBV6-4
CDR3 length: 15
D gene: NA
J gene: TRBJ2-2
CDR3 protein: CASTAAPGTAGELFF

V gene: TRBV24-1
CDR3 length: 15
D gene: NA
J gene: TRBJ2-5
CDR3 protein: CATSERGQLQETQYF

V gene: TRBV2
CDR3 length: 13
D gene: NA
J gene: TRBJ1-1
CDR3 protein: CASSEETATEAFF

V gene: TRBV5-1
CDR3 length: 12
D gene: NA
J gene: TRBJ2-7
CDR3 protein: CASSTDDSEQYF

V gene: TRBV7-9
CDR3 length: 14
D gene: TRBD1
J gene: TRBJ2-7
CDR3 protein: CASSPQDRTYEQYF

V gene: TRBV28
CDR3 length: 14
D gene: NA
J gene: TRBJ2-7
CDR3 protein: CASTTGTPSYEQYF

V gene: TRBV7-2
CDR3 length: 11
D gene: NA
J gene: TRBJ2-2
CDR3 protein: CASRERGELFF

V gene: TRBV12-3/TRBV12-4
CDR3 length: 14
D gene: TRBD2
J gene: TRBJ2-7
CDR3 protein: CASSMGSGRFEQYF

V gene: TRBV7-8
CDR3 length: 18
D gene: TRBD1
J gene: TRBJ1-1
CDR3 protein: CASSLEGTGDIRRTEAFF

V gene: TRBV18
CDR3 length: 16
D gene: TRBD1
J gene: TRBJ2-7
CDR3 protein: CASSPGPGQGTYEQYF

V gene: TRBV12-3/TRBV12-4
CDR3 length: 14
D gene: NA
J gene: TRBJ1-1
CDR3 protein: CASSQQNMNTEAFF

V gene: TRBV19
CDR3 length: 15
D gene: NA
J gene: TRBJ2-5
CDR3 protein: CASSILQGYQETQYF

V gene: TRBV5-4
CDR3 length: 13
D gene: NA
J gene: TRBJ2-5
CDR3 protein: CASSPWGVETQYF

V gene: TRBV7-8
CDR3 length: 14
D gene: TRBD2
J gene: TRBJ2-7
CDR3 protein: CASSTTSGGYEQYF

V gene: TRBV27
CDR3 length: 17
D gene: NA
J gene: TRBJ2-1
CDR3 protein: CASSWAPTRISYNEQFF

V gene: TRBV14
CDR3 length: 15
D gene: NA
J gene: TRBJ2-1
CDR3 protein: CASSHLIAAHNEQFF

V gene: TRBV5-6
CDR3 length: 16
D gene: NA
J gene: TRBJ1-5
CDR3 protein: CASSLIGAGSNQPQHF

V gene: TRBV5-1
CDR3 length: 15
D gene: NA
J gene: TRBJ1-1
CDR3 protein: CASSRGQSKNTEAFF

V gene: TRBV19
CDR3 length: 15
D gene: NA
J gene: TRBJ1-4
CDR3 protein: CASTARTNANEKLFF

V gene: TRBV2
CDR3 length: 15
D gene: NA
J gene: TRBJ2-2
CDR3 protein: CASNSDTDWTGELFF

V gene: TRBV7-9
CDR3 length: 14
D gene: NA
J gene: TRBJ2-4
CDR3 protein: CASSLEGFKNIQYF

V gene: TRBV19
CDR3 length: 14
D gene: TRBD2
J gene: TRBJ2-1
CDR3 protein: CASGVLAGDNEQFF

V gene: TRBV6-1
CDR3 length: 16
D gene: NA
J gene: TRBJ1-2
CDR3 protein: CASRPRTGSLPYGYTF

V gene: TRBV5-6
CDR3 length: 15
D gene: TRBD2
J gene: TRBJ2-3
CDR3 protein: CASSFQRGVADTQYF

V gene: TRBV5-6
CDR3 length: 13
D gene: NA
J gene: TRBJ1-2
CDR3 protein: CASSLEVGGGYTF

V gene: TRBV24-1
CDR3 length: 12
D gene: NA
J gene: TRBJ2-3
CDR3 protein: CATSSSTDTQYF

V gene: TRBV12-3/TRBV12-4
CDR3 length: 14
D gene: NA
J gene: TRBJ1-5
CDR3 protein: CASSLIGERQPQHF

V gene: TRBV20-1
CDR3 length: 14
D gene: NA
J gene: TRBJ2-2
CDR3 protein: CSARDNQETGELFF

V gene: TRBV6-8
CDR3 length: 15
D gene: NA
J gene: TRBJ2-3
CDR3 protein: CASSYSAGDTDTQYF

V gene: TRBV28
CDR3 length: 15
D gene: TRBD1
J gene: TRBJ1-5
CDR3 protein: CASSLWTGGNQPQHF

V gene: TRBV7-2
CDR3 length: 15
D gene: NA
J gene: TRBJ1-1
CDR3 protein: CASSLGAWGSAEAFF

V gene: TRBV4-1
CDR3 length: 16
D gene: TRBD2
J gene: TRBJ2-1
CDR3 protein: CASSQDFLGGGDEQFF

V gene: TRBV20-1
CDR3 length: 15
D gene: NA
J gene: TRBJ1-4
CDR3 protein: CSAKTGTLSNEKLFF

V gene: TRBV12-3/TRBV12-4
CDR3 length: 17
D gene: NA
J gene: TRBJ2-3
CDR3 protein: CASSLGQGARSTDTQYF

V gene: TRBV19
CDR3 length: 15
D gene: NA
J gene: TRBJ1-5
CDR3 protein: CASSIVAAPGEPQHF

V gene: TRBV7-3
CDR3 length: 14
D gene: NA
J gene: TRBJ1-6
CDR3 protein: CASSSHGYNSPLHF

V gene: TRBV5-1
CDR3 length: 15
D gene: NA
J gene: TRBJ2-1
CDR3 protein: CASSVWVPPDNEQFF

V gene: TRBV20-1
CDR3 length: 16
D gene: NA
J gene: TRBJ2-6
CDR3 protein: CSARPGLRAGANVLTF

V gene: TRBV28
CDR3 length: 13
D gene: TRBD2
J gene: TRBJ2-5
CDR3 protein: CAGAGLAKETQYF